This T cell receptor (beta chain) was profiled in a study of radiotherapy plus CTLA-4 blockade in lung cancer (dated by TCRdb to the late 2010s). In terms of the full investigation: Among enrolled patients, roughly 20% had an objective response and 25% to 35% reached disease control.

What the work shows at the level of the full study, not this receptor alone: Early dynamic changes in blood T cell clones, together with increased serum interferon-beta after radiation, were reported as the strongest predictors of response. TCR clones derived from tumors expanded in peripheral blood after treatment with radiotherapy and ipilimumab.

As concerns this clone: Its specific antigen is unknown. Base qualities are missing; no much larger clone stands one base away.

The CDR3 covers 15 residues, taking in both the cysteine and the phenylalanine. CDR3 DNA is the only sequence kept; it has 45 bases, read in frame from the first base. Sequences SGHNT (CDR1) and YYREEE (CDR2) are obtained from the germline V gene (reference sequence). V lost 2 bases and J lost 6 bases; the stretch between them is 14 bases long. In this study, focal radiation therapy paired with CTLA-4 blockade (ipilimumab) was tested in patients who had chemo-refractory metastatic non-small-cell lung cancer. The library came from the immunoSEQ multiplex PCR assay. TCRdb took over this immuneACCESS table, retaining in-frame rearrangements with V and J assigned. Such tables are incomplete; in checked studies, under half of the missing clones stem from an unresolved V gene, and the remainder is unexplained. The sample profile shows approximately 100,000 clones; over 75% of them were found once. The ten largest make up roughly 2.3% of the sample.

The sample was peripheral blood, taken from a patient treated with radiotherapy plus ipilimumab. The chain uses TRBV5-4 and TRBJ2-2, with the D gene not confidently named. The TCR was taken from a human donor with non-small cell lung cancer that progressed on radiotherapy plus ipilimumab. Some clones in this sample may be carry-over from other donors' samples. The CDR3 reads as follows: CASSLGSSQSGELFF. The nucleotide sequence reads as follows: TGTGCCAGCAGCTTAGGTAGTTCCCAGTCCGGGGAGCTGTTTTTT.